This T cell receptor beta chain was recorded in a study of cytomegalovirus exposure and HLA in healthy donors. It was with 60 Vbeta and 13 Jbeta primers that the PCR ran. Assay: immunoSEQ multiplex PCR; the TCRdb copy retains only in-frame clones and omits some. This sample carries about 130,000 clones, with roughly 0.94% going to the ten biggest clones. Germline V CDR1 and CDR2: MNHNS, SASEGT. The V end lost 4 bases, the J end lost 3 bases, and 20 bases lay between the germline ends. The CDR3 has 17 residues. This TCR was recovered from a man aged 18 to 30 in good health and CMV-seronegative. What was sequenced was PBMCs. The chain employs TRBV6-1 and TRBJ2-3; possibly TRBD2 for D (6 bases). The CDR3 sequence is CASSGGRYASRTDTQYF. In DNA, the CDR3 is TGTGCCAGCAGTGGAGGGAGGTATGCTAGCAGAACAGATACGCAGTATTTT.